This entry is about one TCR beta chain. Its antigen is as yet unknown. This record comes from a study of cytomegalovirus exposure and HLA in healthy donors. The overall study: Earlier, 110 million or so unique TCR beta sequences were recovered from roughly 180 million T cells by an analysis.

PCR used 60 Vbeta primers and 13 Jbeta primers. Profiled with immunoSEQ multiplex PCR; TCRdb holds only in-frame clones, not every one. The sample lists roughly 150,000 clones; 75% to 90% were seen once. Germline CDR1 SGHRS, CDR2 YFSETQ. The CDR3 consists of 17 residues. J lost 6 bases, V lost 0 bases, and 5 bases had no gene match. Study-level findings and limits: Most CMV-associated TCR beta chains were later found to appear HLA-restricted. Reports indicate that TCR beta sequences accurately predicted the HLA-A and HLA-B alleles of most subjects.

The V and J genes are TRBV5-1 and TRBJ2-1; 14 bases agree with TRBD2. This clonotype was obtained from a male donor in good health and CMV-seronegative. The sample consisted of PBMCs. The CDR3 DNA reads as TGCGCCAGCAGCTTGGATGGACTAGCGGGGGGATTCAATGAGCAGTTCTTC. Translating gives CASSLDGLAGGFNEQFF. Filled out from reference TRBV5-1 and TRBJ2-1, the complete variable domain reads KAGVTQTPRYLIKTRGQQVTLSCSPISGHRSVSWYQQTPGQGLQFLFEYFSETQRNKGNFPGRFSGRQFSNSRSEMNVSTLELGDSALYLCASSLDGLAGGFNEQFFGPGTRLTVL.